The clone carrying this TCR beta chain was seen many times. The antigen is unknown. A junction boundary mismatches the germline segment, possibly from a read error. This sample was taken from a study of T cells in Graves' hyperthyroidism and ophthalmopathy. The study's findings and limits: Appearing also in blood were most of the thyroid clonotypes expanded above 0.001.

RNA transcripts gave rise to amplified TCR beta CDR3 regions. HTBI primers were employed in a first-round RT-PCR of the TCR CDR3. TCRdb re-analysed the multiplex PCR reads in MiXCR, keeping a single row per CDR3 protein. The sample includes a few hundred thousand distinct CDR3 sequences, approximately 12% of them seen just once. Sequencing was performed on blood. This receptor was identified in a man aged 25-45 years with Graves' hyperthyroidism that later progressed to Graves' ophthalmopathy.

The chain's CDR3 is CASSPRVSTNERLFF. CDR3 in DNA: TGTGCCAGCAGCCCTAGGGTGTCGACTAATGAAAGACTGTTTTTT. J is TRBJ1-4 and V is TRBV3-1, with D unclear. Germline loops: CDR1 LGHDT, CDR2 YNNKEL (reference sequence). This CDR3 spans 15 amino acids.